Below, 2 T cell receptor beta chains from the same sample are listed, as sequenced in a study of blood T cells in healthy people across ages. A J-beta primer mix and a sample-barcoded 5' primer were used in a second PCR of roughly 6 to 11 cycles. TCRdb fed the 5' RACE reads into MiXCR, producing one record per CDR3 protein. The sample shows 1.5 million to 2 million distinct CDR3 sequences, about 50% of them seen only once. Sequences were obtained from blood. These receptors were obtained from a woman aged 40 to 55 in good health.

The chain links TRBV20-1 to TRBJ2-1; D not certain. This CDR3 contains 8 residues. Germline CDR1 DFQATT, CDR2 SNEGSKA (reference sequence). V was cut by 6 bases and J by 12 bases, with 6 bases left in between. The CDR3 DNA reads as TGCAGTGCCCCCGGGCAGTTCTTC. As protein: CSAPGQFF.

This clonotype was picked up a small number of times. The V call is TRBV4-2, the J call TRBJ2-7; weak D call: TRBD1 (6 bases). V lost 2 bases and J lost 0, with 11 bases in between. CDR3 length: 15 amino acids. Per the germline V gene, CDR1 is LGHNA and CDR2 is YNFKEQ. In DNA form, the CDR3 reads TGTGCCAGCAGCCAACGCCGGGACAACTCCTACGAGCAGTACTTC. As protein: CASSQRRDNSYEQYF.